This paragraph reports one T cell receptor beta chain. The data belong to a study of blood T cell repertoires in COVID-19. Enrolment of Seattle patients took place during active infection, and they were followed longitudinally. Germline V CDR1 and CDR2: LNHDA, SQIVND (reference sequence). The CDR3 runs to 17 residues. Trimming took 2 bases from V and 0 from J, leaving 14 bases between them. Original data processing: Reference gene primers were amplified, and this amplification served to estimate nucleated cell counts. Clones were read by immunoSEQ multiplex PCR, and TCRdb kept only the in-frame ones, dropping some. V, J and clone size are those of that table, while D and trimming were read from the DNA. The table records approximately 240,000 clones, 75% to 85% of them present only once.

Sequencing was carried out using peripheral blood. This receptor was identified in a woman under 40 with COVID-19, enrolled during active disease. The chain carries TRBV19 and TRBJ1-3, with D possibly matching TRBD1 (5 bases). The CDR3 region has the DNA TGTGCCAGTAGTATACACGACCGACAGAGCTCTGGAAACACCATATATTTT. Translated: CASSIHDRQSSGNTIYF.